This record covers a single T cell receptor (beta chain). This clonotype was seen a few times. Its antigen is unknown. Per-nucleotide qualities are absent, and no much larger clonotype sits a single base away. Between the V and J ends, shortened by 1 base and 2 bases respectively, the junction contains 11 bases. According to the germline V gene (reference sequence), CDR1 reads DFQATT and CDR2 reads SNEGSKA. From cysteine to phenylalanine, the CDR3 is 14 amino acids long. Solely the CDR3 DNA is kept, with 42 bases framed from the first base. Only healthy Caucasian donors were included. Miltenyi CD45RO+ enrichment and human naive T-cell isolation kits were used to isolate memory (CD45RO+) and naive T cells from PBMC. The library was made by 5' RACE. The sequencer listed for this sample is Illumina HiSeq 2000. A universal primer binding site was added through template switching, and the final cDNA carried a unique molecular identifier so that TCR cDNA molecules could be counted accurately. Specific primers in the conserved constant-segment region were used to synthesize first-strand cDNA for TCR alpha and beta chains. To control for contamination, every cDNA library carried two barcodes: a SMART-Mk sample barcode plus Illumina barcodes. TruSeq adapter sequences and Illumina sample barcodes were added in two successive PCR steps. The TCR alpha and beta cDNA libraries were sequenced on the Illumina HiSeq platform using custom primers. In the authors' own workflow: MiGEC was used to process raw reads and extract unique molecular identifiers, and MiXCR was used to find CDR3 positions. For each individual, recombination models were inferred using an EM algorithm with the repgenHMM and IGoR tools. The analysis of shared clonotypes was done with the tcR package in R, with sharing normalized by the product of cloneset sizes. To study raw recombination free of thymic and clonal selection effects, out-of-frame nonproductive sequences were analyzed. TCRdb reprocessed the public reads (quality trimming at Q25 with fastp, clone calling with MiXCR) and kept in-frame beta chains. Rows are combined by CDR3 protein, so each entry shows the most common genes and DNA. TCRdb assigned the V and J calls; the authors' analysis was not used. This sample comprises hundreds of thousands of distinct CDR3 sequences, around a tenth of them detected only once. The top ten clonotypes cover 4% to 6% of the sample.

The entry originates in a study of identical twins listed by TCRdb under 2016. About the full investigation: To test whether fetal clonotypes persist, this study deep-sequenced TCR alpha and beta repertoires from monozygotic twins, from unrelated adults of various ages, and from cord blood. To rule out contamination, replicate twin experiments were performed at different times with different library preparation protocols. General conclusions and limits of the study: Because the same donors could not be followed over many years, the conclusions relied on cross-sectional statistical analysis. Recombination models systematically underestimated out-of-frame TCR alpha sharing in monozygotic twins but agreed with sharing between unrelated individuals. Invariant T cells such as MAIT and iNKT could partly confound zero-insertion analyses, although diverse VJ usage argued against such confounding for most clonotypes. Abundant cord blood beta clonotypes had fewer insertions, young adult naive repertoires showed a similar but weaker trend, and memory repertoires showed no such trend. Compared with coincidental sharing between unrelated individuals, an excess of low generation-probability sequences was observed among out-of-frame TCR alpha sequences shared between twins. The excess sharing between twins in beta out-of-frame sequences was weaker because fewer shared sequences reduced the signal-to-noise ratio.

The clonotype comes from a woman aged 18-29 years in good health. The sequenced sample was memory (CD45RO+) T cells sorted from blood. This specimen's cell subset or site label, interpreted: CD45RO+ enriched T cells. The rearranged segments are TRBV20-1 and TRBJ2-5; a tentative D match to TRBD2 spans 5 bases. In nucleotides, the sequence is TGCAGTGCTAGAGGCGGGCTGGCGCAAGAGACCCAGTACTTC. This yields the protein CSARGGLAQETQYF.